This TCR beta chain appears in the sequencing data of a study of T cells in Graves' hyperthyroidism and ophthalmopathy. From RNA transcripts, TCR beta CDR3 regions were amplified. The TCR CDR3 first-round RT-PCR relied on the HTBI primer set. TCRdb used MiXCR to reprocess the multiplex PCR reads, holding one entry per CDR3 protein. Of hundreds of thousands of distinct CDR3 sequences listed, over 15% are singletons. Trimming stripped 0 bases from V and 1 base from J, with 7 bases between. Germline CDR1 and CDR2: DFQATT and SNEGSKA (reference sequence). The CDR3 loop spans 13 amino acids. This sequence joins TRBV20-1 and TRBJ2-7; D not certain. This receptor was obtained from a woman aged 50 to 60 with Graves' hyperthyroidism that later progressed to Graves' ophthalmopathy. The sequenced sample consisted of blood. The CDR3 protein is CSARDKASYEQYF. CDR3 DNA: TGCAGTGCTAGAGATAAAGCTTCCTACGAGCAGTACTTC.